The present T cell receptor beta chain was sequenced within a study of post-analysis software for immune sequencing data. Study-level information: Disease trajectories encompassed relapsing-remitting, secondary progressive and progressive-relapsing multiple sclerosis.

Built from TCR beta cDNA, the libraries had unique molecular identifiers in them. T cells numbering about 1 to 11 million yielded 450,000 to 500,000 cDNA molecules. TCRdb reprocessed the PCR reads with MiXCR, giving one entry per CDR3 protein. The table has roughly 730,000 distinct CDR3 sequences, less than 35% seen once. A note on this clonotype: Its antigen is as yet unknown.

Per germline, CDR1 SGHRS and CDR2 YFSETQ. The CDR3 is 15 amino acids. The trim removed 0 bases at V and 2 bases at J, leaving 5 bases unmatched. The study's findings and limits: When the samples were clustered directly with F measure, those that had been prepared in the same batch showed strong co-clustering. Included in a set of four or five TRBV segments more frequent in patients than controls were TRBV5-6, TRBV5-1 and TRBV20-1. A significant reduction in normalized Chao1 diversity was observed in multiple sclerosis patients versus controls.

The chain couples TRBV5-1 to TRBJ2-7; 7 bases map to TRBD1. The clonotype comes from a girl aged 5 to 17 with multiple sclerosis. Sequences were obtained from blood. CDR3 sequence: CASSLEPGQTYEQYF. The CDR3 DNA is TGCGCCAGCAGCTTGGAGCCGGGACAGACCTACGAGCAGTACTTC.